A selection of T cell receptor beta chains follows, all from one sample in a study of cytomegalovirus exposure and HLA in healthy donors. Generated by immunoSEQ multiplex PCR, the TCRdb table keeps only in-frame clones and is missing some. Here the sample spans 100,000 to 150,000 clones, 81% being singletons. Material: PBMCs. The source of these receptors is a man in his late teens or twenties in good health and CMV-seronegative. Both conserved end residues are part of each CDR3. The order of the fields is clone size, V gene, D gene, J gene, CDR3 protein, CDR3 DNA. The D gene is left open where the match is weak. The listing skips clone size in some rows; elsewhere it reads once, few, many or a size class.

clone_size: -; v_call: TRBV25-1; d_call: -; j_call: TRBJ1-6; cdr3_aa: CASSEATAVFSPLHF; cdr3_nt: TGTGCCAGCAGTGAAGCGACAGCCGTTTTCTCACCCCTCCACTTT
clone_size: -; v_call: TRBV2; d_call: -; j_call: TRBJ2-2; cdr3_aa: CASSRSTDTTGELFF; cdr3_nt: TGTGCCAGCAGTAGGTCGACGGACACCACCGGGGAGCTGTTTTTT
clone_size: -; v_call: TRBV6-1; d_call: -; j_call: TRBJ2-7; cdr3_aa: CASKRDVAPYEQYF; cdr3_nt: TGTGCCAGCAAGCGAGACGTGGCCCCCTACGAGCAGTACTTC
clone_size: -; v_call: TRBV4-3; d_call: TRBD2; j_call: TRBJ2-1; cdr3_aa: CASSQDPASGGADEQFF; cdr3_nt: TGCGCCAGCAGCCAAGACCCCGCTAGCGGGGGGGCCGATGAGCAGTTCTTC
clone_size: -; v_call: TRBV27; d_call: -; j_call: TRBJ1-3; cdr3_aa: CASSFPGGTIYF; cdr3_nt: TGTGCCAGCAGTTTTCCCGGCGGCACCATATATTTT
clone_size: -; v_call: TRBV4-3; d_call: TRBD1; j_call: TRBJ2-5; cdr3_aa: CASSQTGIRPRTGEWGETQYF; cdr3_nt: TGCGCCAGCAGCCAAACTGGAATAAGACCAAGGACAGGGGAATGGGGAGAGACCCAGTACTTC
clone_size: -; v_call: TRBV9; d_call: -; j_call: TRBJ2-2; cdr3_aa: CASRLTGNTGELFF; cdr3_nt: TGTGCCAGCAGGCTGACAGGGAACACCGGGGAGCTGTTTTTT
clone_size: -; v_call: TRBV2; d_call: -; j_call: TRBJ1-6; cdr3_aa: CASSDDRMRNSPLHF; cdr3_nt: TGTGCCAGCAGTGACGACAGGATGAGGAATTCACCCCTCCACTTT
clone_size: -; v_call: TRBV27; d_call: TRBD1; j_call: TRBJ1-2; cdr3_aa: CASSLDKGAYYGYTF; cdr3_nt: TGTGCCAGCAGTTTAGACAAGGGGGCATACTATGGCTACACCTTC
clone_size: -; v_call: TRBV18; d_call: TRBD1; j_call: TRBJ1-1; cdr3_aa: CASSEGAGHTEAFF; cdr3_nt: TGTGCCAGCTCAGAGGGGGCGGGACACACTGAAGCTTTCTTT
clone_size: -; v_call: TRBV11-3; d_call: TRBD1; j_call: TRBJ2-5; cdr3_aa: CASSRGEGAGETQYF; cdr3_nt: TGTGCCAGCAGCCGAGGTGAGGGGGCTGGAGAGACCCAGTACTTC
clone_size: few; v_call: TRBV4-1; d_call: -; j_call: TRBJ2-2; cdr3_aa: CASSPGPLGQNTGELFF; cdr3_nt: TGCGCCAGCAGCCCGGGCCCTTTGGGGCAAAACACCGGGGAGCTGTTTTTT
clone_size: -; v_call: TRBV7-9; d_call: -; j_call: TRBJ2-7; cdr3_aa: CASSLIAGTYEQYF; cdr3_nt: TGTGCCAGCAGCTTAATCGCAGGGACCTACGAGCAGTACTTC
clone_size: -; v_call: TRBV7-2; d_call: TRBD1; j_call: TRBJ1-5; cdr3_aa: CASSQGQGRQPQHF; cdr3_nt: TGTGCCAGCAGCCAGGGACAGGGACGACAGCCCCAGCATTTT
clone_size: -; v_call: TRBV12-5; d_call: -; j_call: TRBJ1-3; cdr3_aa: CASGLPRPGSSGNTIYF; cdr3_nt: TGTGCTAGTGGTTTGCCACGGCCGGGGAGCTCTGGAAACACCATATATTTT
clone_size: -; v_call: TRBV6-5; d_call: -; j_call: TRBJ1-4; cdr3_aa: CASSSGGSATNEKLFF; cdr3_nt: TGTGCCAGCAGTTCTGGGGGGAGCGCAACTAATGAAAAACTGTTTTTT
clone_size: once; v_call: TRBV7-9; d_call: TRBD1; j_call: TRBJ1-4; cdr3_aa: CASSLGGTAEKLFF; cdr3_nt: TGTGCCAGCAGCTTAGGCGGGACAGCTGAAAAACTGTTTTTT
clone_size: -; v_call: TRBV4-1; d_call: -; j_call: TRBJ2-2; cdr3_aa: CASSQVDLAPAGELFF; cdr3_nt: TGCGCCAGCAGCCAAGTGGACTTAGCCCCCGCCGGGGAGCTGTTTTTT
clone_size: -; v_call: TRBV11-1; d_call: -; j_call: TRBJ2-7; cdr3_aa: CASSLETFTYEQYF; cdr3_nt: TGTGCCAGCAGCTTAGAAACTTTTACCTACGAGCAGTACTTC
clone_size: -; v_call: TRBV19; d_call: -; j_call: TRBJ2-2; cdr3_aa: CASSPLAGVAGELFF; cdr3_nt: TGTGCCAGTAGTCCCCTGGCAGGGGTAGCCGGGGAGCTGTTTTTT
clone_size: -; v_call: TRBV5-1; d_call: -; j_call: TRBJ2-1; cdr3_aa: CASGLQKGLNEQFF; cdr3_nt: TGCGCCAGCGGCCTCCAGAAGGGGCTAAATGAGCAGTTCTTC
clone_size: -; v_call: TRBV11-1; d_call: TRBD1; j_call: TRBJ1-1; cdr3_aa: CASSLAVGDRAEAFF; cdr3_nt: TGTGCCAGCAGCTTAGCGGTGGGGGACAGGGCTGAAGCTTTCTTT
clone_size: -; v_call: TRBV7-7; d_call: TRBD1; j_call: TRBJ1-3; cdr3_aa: CASSLGQGAGNTIYF; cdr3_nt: TGTGCCAGCAGCCTGGGACAGGGGGCAGGAAACACCATATATTTT
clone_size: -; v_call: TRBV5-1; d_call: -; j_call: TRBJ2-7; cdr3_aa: CASSYTGGGYEQYF; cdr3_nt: TGCGCCAGCAGCTACACAGGGGGGGGCTACGAGCAGTACTTC
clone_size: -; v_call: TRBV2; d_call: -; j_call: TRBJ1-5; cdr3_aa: CASRRGVGGNQPQHF; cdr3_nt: TGTGCCAGCAGAAGAGGGGTCGGGGGAAATCAGCCCCAGCATTTT
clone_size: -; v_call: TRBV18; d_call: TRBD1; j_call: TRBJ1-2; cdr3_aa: CASSPGTGGLSGYTF; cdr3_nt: TGTGCCAGCTCACCTGGGACAGGGGGCCTGAGTGGCTACACCTTC
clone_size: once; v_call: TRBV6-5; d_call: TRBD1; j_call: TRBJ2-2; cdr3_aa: CASSYSQGEAGELFF; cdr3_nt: TGTGCCAGCAGTTACTCACAGGGGGAGGCCGGGGAGCTGTTTTTT
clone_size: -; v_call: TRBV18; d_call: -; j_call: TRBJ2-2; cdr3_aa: CASSPSGDRWDTGELFF; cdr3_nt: TGTGCCAGCTCACCATCAGGGGATAGATGGGACACCGGGGAGCTGTTTTTT
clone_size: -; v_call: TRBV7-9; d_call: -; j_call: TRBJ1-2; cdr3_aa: CASSSGATGLNYGYTF; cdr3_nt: TGTGCCAGCAGCTCAGGGGCCACAGGGCTAAACTATGGCTACACCTTC
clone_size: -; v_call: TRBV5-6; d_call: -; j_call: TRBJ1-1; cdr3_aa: CASSYRVFPNKNTEAFF; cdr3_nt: TGTGCCAGCAGCTATCGGGTCTTTCCAAACAAGAACACTGAAGCTTTCTTT
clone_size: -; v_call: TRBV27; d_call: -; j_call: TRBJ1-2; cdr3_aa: CASSLRGSSNYGYTF; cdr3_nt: TGTGCCAGCAGTTTAAGGGGCTCCAGTAACTATGGCTACACCTTC
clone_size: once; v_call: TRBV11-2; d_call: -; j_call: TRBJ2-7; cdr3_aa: CASSFLGVEQYF; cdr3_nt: TGTGCCAGCAGCTTCCTAGGGGTCGAGCAGTACTTC
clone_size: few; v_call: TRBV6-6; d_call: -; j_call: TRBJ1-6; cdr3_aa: CASSLDSSSYNSPLHF; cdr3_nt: TGTGCCAGCAGTTTGGACAGTTCCTCCTATAATTCACCCCTCCACTTT
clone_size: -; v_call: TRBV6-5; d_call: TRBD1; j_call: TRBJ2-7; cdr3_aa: CASSYGTASYEQYF; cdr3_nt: TGTGCCAGCAGTTATGGGACAGCGTCCTACGAGCAGTACTTC
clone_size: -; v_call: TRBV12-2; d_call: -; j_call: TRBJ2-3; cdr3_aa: CASRLTGDSTDTQYF; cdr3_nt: TGTGCAAGTCGCCTCACAGGGGATAGCACAGATACGCAGTATTTT
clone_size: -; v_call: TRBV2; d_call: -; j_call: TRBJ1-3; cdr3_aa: CASSESYRNTIYF; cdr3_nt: TGTGCCAGCAGTGAATCGTATCGAAACACCATATATTTT
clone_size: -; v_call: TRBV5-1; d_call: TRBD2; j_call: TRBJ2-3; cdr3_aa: CASSLRGLVTDTQYF; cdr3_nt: TGCGCCAGCAGCTTGAGGGGACTAGTAACAGATACGCAGTATTTT
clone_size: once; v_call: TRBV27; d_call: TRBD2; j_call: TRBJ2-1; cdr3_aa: CASSLRLAGPNNEQFF; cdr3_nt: TGTGCCAGCAGTTTGAGACTAGCGGGGCCAAACAATGAGCAGTTCTTC
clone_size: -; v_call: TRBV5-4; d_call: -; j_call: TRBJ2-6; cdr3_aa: CASDSSNSGANVLTF; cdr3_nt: TGTGCCAGCGATAGTTCTAACTCTGGGGCCAACGTCCTGACTTTC
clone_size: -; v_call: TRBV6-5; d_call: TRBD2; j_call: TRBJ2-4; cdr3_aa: CASSSQRGGAKNIQYF; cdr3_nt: TGTGCCAGCAGTTCCCAGCGGGGGGGGGCCAAAAACATTCAGTACTTC
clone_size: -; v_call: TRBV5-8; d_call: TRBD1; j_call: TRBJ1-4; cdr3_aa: CASSGGTGTDEKLFF; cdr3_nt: TGTGCCAGCAGCGGCGGGACAGGGACGGATGAAAAACTGTTTTTT
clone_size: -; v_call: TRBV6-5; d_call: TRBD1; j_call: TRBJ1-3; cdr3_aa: CASKSDRGGNTIYF; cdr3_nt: TGTGCCAGCAAGTCGGACAGGGGAGGAAACACCATATATTTT
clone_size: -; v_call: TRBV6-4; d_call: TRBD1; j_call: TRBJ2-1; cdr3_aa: CASSDSTGGYNEQFF; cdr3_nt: TGTGCCAGCAGTGACTCGACAGGGGGCTACAATGAGCAGTTCTTC
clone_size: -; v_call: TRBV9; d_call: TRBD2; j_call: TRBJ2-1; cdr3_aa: CASSVLTSGGGNEQFF; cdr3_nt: TGTGCCAGCAGCGTCCTAACTAGCGGGGGCGGGAATGAGCAGTTCTTC
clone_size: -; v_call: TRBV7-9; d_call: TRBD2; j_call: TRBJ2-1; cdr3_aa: CASSFLGLAGGTGYNEQFF; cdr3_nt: TGTGCCAGCAGCTTCCTGGGACTAGCGGGGGGTACCGGGTACAATGAGCAGTTCTTC
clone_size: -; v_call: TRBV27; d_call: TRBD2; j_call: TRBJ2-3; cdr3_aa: CASSNRGGLDTQYF; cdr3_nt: TGTGCCAGCAGTAACCGGGGGGGCCTAGATACGCAGTATTTT
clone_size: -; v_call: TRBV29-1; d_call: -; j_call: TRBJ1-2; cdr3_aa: CSVEAQGPYGYTF; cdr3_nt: TGCAGCGTTGAAGCACAGGGTCCTTACGGCTACACCTTC
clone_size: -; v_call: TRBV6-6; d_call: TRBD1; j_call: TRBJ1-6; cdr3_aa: CASEEGGWNSPLHF; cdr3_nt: TGTGCCAGCGAGGAAGGGGGCTGGAATTCACCCCTCCACTTT